The clone carrying this T cell receptor beta chain was detected only once. Profiling relied on immunoSEQ multiplex PCR, and the TCRdb table lists in-frame clones only, not all of them. The table lists 200,000 to 250,000 clones, 84% of them singletons. Germline CDR1 WSHSY, CDR2 SAAADI. This CDR3 is built from 15 residues. The ends were cut back, 3 bases at V and 1 base at J, with 13 bases in the middle. This specimen comes from a study of blood T cell repertoires in COVID-19. Study overall: PBMCs, B-cell-depleted T cells, or T cells provided the cDNA or gDNA that made up the material.

Participants were aged roughly 18 to 95 years, lived in around 25 US areas, and enrolled virtually. Participant reports of clinical history set cohort assignment. This clonotype originated in a woman between 40 and 50 years old who had recovered from COVID-19. The rearrangement joins TRBV10-2 to TRBJ2-7; possibly TRBD2 for D (5 bases). Source material: PBMCs or T cells enriched from blood (not recorded which). Here the CDR3 reads CASSDMTTRSYEQYV. CDR3 nucleotide sequence: TGCGCCAGCAGTGACATGACTACTCGGTCCTACGAGCAGTACGTC.